This TCR beta chain was recorded in a study of blood T cell repertoires in COVID-19. This CDR3 is built from 15 residues. V lost 3 bases and J 7 bases, leaving 17 bases between the germline ends. The V gene's germline CDR1 is SGHKS and CDR2 YYEKEE (reference sequence). Per the authors' pipeline: How many nucleated cells were present was estimated from reference gene primer amplification. Sequencing used immunoSEQ multiplex PCR; TCRdb keeps in-frame clones, though not all of them. V and J calls plus clone size are reproduced from that table; the DNA served to infer D and trimming. Of 99,000 or so clones listed, 65% to 90% are singletons.

Sequences were obtained from peripheral blood. The chain links TRBV5-5 to TRBJ2-1; D is unresolved. The TCR originated in a man aged 55 to 70 with acute or convalescent COVID-19. The DNA for the CDR3 is TGTGCCAGCAGCTCCAATAGCAACCCCGGTAATGAGCAGTTCTTC. Residues: CASSSNSNPGNEQFF.